This entry describes one T cell receptor (beta chain). Which antigen it targets is not known. Base qualities are not provided; no much larger clone lies one nucleotide away. This specimen belongs to a study of T-cell memory formation after mild COVID-19 (dated by TCRdb to the early 2020s). Notes on the research overall: Most TCR sequence clusters were specific to one of the two donors. In a couple of donors, T-cell clones that expanded and contracted after mild COVID-19 were followed by sequencing TCRalpha and TCRbeta repertoires longitudinally. Two young, previously healthy adult volunteers, one female and one male, were included in the cohort.

Measured from the cysteine to the phenylalanine, the CDR3 is 16 residues long. Kept here is only the CDR3 DNA, which spans 48 bases and is read in frame from base 1. The trim is 5 bases for V and 1 base for J, with a gap of 17 bases between the germline ends. Reading the germline V gene (reference sequence) gives CDR1 LNHNV and CDR2 YYDKDF. Ficoll-Paque density gradient centrifugation was used to isolate PBMCs. The instrument given in TCRdb is Illumina NovaSeq 6000. cDNA libraries for TCRalpha and TCRbeta were prepared by 5'RACE using constant-segment primers, with sample barcodes and unique molecular identifiers added. RNA was extracted from every sample with Trizol reagent. Libraries were amplified in two PCR steps, with a second sample barcode and Illumina TruSeq adapters added in the second step. Sequencing of the libraries was done on an Illumina NovaSeq, producing 2 x 150 bp paired-end reads. Regarding the original processing steps: Reads were demultiplexed and collapsed into UMI-guided consensus sequences with migec v1.2.7. Using mixcr v2.1.11, UMI consensuses were aligned to TRA and TRB V and J templates and then assembled into clonotypes. A clonotype was counted as expanded or contracted only if both edgeR and NoisET called the change significant, with noise models trained on biological replicates. For edgeR calls, the thresholds were a false discovery rate-adjusted p below 0.01 and a log2 fold-change of 1. As an exploratory analysis of dynamics, PCA with hierarchical clustering was applied to max-normalized trajectories of the 1000 most abundant clonotypes. Separately sequenced CD4+ and CD8+ repertoires were used to assign the CD4 or CD8 phenotype of responding clones. The raw public data were reprocessed by TCRdb itself: fastp quality trimming at Q25, MiXCR clonotype calling, in-frame beta chains only. Merged by CDR3 protein, the rows form single entries marked with the most common genes and DNA. It is TCRdb's table, rather than the study itself, that gives the V and J calls and clone size. For this sample the table gives roughly 480,000 distinct CDR3 sequences, of which roughly 25% were detected only once. The ten largest clones take up roughly an eighth of the sample.

What the study reported, not specific to this receptor: Contracting CD4+ clones turned up mainly in the CM and EM memory subsets, whereas EMRA was where CD8+ clones were enriched. Some responding clones were found in pre-infection memory, which suggests that pre-existing cross-reactive memory T cells took part in the SARS-CoV-2 response. SARS-CoV-2 specificity was not confirmed for the second-wave clones peaking on day 37. Only a couple of mild cases were covered in the study, and larger cohorts including severe cases with pre-infection samples were considered necessary. Clones that contracted from day 15 to 85 showed balanced CD4/CD8 phenotypes, whereas a second wave of clones that expanded from day 15 to 37 leaned towards CD4+.

The clonotype originates from an adult woman who had mild COVID-19 (a few samples of this study predate the infection). The sample titles of this study are shuffled in the database, so cell type and time point are left out; the donor was told from shared clones. Material for sequencing was PBMCs or a T cell subset sorted from them (not recorded which). The chain uses TRBV15 and TRBJ2-5; a weak D assignment points to TRBD1 (6 bases agree). CDR3 loop: CATSDSPGHLQETQYF. The DNA reads as follows: TGTGCCACCAGCGACTCTCCGGGACACCTCCAAGAGACCCAGTACTTC.